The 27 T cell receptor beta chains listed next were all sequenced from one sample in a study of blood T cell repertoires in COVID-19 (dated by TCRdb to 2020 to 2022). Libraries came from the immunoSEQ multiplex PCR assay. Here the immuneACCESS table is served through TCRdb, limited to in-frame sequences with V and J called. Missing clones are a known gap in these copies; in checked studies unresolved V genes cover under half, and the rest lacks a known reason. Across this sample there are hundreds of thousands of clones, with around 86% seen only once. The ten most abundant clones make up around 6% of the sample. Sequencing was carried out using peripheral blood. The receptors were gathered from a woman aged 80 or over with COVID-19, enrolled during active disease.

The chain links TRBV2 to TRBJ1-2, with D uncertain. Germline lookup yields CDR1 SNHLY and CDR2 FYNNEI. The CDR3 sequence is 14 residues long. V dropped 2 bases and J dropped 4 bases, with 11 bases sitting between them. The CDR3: CASSEREGAYGYTF. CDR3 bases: TGTGCCAGCAGTGAAAGGGAGGGAGCCTATGGCTACACCTTC.

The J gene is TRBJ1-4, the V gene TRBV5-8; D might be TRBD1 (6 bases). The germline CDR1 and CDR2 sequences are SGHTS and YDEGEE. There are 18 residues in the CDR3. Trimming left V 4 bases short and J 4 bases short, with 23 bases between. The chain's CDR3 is CASSDSPGGARGNEKLFF. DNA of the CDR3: TGTGCCAGCAGCGACTCGCCGGGAGGTGCCAGGGGTAATGAAAAACTGTTTTTT.

In nucleotides, the CDR3 is TGCAGCGCCGGGAACACTGAAGCTTTCTTT. It translates to CSAGNTEAFF. The chain couples TRBV29-1 to TRBJ1-1; D remains unclear. The germline V and J ends were trimmed by 7 bases and 1 base, with 4 bases remaining between them. The CDR3 is made up of 10 amino acids. Germline V gene lookup returns CDR1 SQVTM and CDR2 ANQGSEA.

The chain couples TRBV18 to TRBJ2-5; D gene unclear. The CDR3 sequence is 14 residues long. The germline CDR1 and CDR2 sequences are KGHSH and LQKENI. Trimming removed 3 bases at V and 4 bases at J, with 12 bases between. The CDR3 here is CASSPLDIGETQYF. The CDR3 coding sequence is TGTGCCAGCTCACCCCTTGACATAGGAGAGACCCAGTACTTC.

CDR3 sequence: CASGGASNTEAFF. In nucleotides, the CDR3 is TGTGCCAGCGGGGGGGCTTCGAACACTGAAGCTTTCTTT. The chain combines TRBV7-9 with TRBJ1-1; a weak D match, TRBD1 (6 bases). CDR3 size: 13 residues. Germline V lookup: CDR1 SEHNR, CDR2 FQNEAQ (reference sequence). V was cut by 8 bases and J by 1 base, with 11 bases left in between.

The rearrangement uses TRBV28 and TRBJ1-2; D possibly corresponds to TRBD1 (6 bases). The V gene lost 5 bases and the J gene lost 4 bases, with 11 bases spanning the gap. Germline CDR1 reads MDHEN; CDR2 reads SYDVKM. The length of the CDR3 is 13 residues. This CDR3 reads CASSRQGPYGYTF. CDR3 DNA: TGTGCCAGCAGTAGGCAGGGGCCCTATGGCTACACCTTC.

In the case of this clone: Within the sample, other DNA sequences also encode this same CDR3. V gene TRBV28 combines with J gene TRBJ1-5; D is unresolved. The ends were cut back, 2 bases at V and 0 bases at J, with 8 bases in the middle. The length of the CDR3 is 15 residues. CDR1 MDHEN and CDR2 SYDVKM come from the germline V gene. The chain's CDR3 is CASSLPGNSNQPQHF. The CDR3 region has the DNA TGTGCCAGCAGTTTACCCGGTAATAGCAATCAGCCCCAGCATTTT.

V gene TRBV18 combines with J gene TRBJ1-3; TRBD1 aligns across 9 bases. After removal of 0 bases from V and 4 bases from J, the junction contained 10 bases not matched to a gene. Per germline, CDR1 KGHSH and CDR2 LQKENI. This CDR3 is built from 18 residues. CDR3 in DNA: TGTGCCAGCTCACCACCGACACCCGGGACAGGGCGAGGAAACACCATATATTTT. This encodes CASSPPTPGTGRGNTIYF.

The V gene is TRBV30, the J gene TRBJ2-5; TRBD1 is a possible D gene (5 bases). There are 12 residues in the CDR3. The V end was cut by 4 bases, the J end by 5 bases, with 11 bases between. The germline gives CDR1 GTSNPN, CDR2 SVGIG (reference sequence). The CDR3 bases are TGTGCCTGGACCCCCAGGGTCGAGACCCAGTACTTC. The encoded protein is CAWTPRVETQYF.

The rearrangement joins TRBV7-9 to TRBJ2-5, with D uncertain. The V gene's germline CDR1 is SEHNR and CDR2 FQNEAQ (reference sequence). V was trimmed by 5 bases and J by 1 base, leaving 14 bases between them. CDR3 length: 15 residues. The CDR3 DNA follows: TGTGCCAGCAGCACCGCGTGGCACAGCCAAGAGACCCAGTACTTC. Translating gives CASSTAWHSQETQYF. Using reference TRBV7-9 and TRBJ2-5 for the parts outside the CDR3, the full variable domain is DTGVSQNPRHKITKRGQNVTFRCDPISEHNRLYWYRQTLGQGPEFLTYFQNEAQLEKSRLLSDRFSAERPKGSFSTLEIQRTEQGDSAMYLCASSTAWHSQETQYFGPGTRLLVL.

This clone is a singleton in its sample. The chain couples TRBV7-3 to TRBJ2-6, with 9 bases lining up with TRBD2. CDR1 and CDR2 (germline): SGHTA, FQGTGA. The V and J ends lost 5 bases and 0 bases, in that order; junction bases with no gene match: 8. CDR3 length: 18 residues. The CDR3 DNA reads TGTGCCAGCAGCCAAAAACCAGCGGGGGGCTCTGGGGCCAACGTCCTGACTTTC. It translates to CASSQKPAGGSGANVLTF.

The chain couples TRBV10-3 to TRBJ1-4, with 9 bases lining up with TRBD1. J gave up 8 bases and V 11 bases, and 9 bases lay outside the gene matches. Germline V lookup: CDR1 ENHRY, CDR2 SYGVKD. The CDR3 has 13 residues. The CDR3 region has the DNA TGTGCCGTGAGGGGACAGGGAGGCGAAAAACTGTTTTTT. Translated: CAVRGQGGEKLFF.

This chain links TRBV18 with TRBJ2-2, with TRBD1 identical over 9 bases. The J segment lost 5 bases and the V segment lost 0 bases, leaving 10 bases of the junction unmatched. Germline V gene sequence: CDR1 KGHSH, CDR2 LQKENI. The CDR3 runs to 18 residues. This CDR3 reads CASSPPNLKTGGTGELFF. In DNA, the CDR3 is TGTGCCAGCTCACCACCGAATTTGAAGACAGGGGGGACCGGGGAGCTGTTTTTT.

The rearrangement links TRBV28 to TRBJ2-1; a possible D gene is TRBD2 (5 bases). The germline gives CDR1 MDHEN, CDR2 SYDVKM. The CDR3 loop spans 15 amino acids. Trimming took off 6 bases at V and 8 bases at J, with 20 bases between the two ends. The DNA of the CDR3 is TGTGCCAGCAGCTTAACGGGAACTTTAGCCTATGAGCAGTTCTTC. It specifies CASSLTGTLAYEQFF.

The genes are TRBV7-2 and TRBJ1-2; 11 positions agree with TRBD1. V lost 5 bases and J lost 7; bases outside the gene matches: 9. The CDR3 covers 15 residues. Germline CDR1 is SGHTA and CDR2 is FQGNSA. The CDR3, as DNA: TGTGCCAGCAGCCGTGGGACAGGGGGAGTTGTTGGCTACACCTTC. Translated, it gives CASSRGTGGVVGYTF. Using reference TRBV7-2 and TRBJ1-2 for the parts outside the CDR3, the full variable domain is GAGVSQSPSNKVTEKGKDVELRCDPISGHTALYWYRQSLGQGLEFLIYFQGNSAPDKSGLPSDRFSAERTGGSVSTLTIQRTQQEDSAVYLCASSRGTGGVVGYTFGSGTRLTVV.

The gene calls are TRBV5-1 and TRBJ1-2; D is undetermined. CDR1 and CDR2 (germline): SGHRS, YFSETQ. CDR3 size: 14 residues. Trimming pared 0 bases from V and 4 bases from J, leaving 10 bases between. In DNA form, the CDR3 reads TGCGCCAGCAGCTTGGGGACTTTGGGCTATGGCTACACCTTC. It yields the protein CASSLGTLGYGYTF. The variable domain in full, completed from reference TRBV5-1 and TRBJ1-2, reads KAGVTQTPRYLIKTRGQQVTLSCSPISGHRSVSWYQQTPGQGLQFLFEYFSETQRNKGNFPGRFSGRQFSNSRSEMNVSTLELGDSALYLCASSLGTLGYGYTFGSGTRLTVV.

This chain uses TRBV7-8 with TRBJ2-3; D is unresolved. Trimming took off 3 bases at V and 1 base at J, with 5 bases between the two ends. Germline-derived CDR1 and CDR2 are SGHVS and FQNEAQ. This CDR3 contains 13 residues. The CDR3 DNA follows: TGTGCCAGCAGCTTTTCGGGCACAGATACGCAGTATTTT. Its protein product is CASSFSGTDTQYF.

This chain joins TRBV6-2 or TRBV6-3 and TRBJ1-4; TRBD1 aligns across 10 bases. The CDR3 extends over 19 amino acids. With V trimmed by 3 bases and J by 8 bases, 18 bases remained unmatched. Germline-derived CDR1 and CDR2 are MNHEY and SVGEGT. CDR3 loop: CASSYLRAFSDRGSEKLFF. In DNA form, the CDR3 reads TGTGCCAGCAGTTATTTGAGGGCGTTCTCGGACAGGGGGAGCGAAAAACTGTTTTTT.

CDR3 sequence (DNA): TGTGCCAGCAGCACCGGACAGGGGGCCCGGGAGACCCAGTACTTC. The encoded protein is CASSTGQGARETQYF. V usage is TRBV7-3 and J usage is TRBJ2-5, with 11 positions matching TRBD1. The CDR3 extends over 15 amino acids. J lost 5 bases, V lost 5 bases, and 7 bases had no gene match. Germline lookup yields CDR1 SGHTA and CDR2 FQGTGA. Full variable domain (remainder filled in from reference TRBV7-3 and TRBJ2-5): GAGVSQTPSNKVTEKGKYVELRCDPISGHTALYWYRQSLGQGPEFLIYFQGTGAADDSGLPNDRFFAVRPEGSVSTLKIQRTERGDSAVYLCASSTGQGARETQYFGPGTRLLVL.

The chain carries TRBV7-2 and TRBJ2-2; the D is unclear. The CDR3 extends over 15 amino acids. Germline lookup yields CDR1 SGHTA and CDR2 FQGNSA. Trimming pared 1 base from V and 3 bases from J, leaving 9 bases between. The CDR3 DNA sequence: TGTGCCAGCAGCTTAGTAAGCCTGGACACCGGGGAGCTGTTTTTT. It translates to CASSLVSLDTGELFF.

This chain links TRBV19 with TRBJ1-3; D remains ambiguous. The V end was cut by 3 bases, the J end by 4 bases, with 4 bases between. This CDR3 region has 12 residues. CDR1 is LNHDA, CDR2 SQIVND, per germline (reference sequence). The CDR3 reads CASSILGNTIYF. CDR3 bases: TGTGCCAGTAGTATCCTGGGAAACACCATATATTTT. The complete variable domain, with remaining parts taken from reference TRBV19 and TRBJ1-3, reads DGGITQSPKYLFRKEGQNVTLSCEQNLNHDAMYWYRQDPGQGLRLIYYSQIVNDFQKGDIAEGYSVSREKKESFPLTVTSAQKNPTAFYLCASSILGNTIYFGEGSWLTVV.

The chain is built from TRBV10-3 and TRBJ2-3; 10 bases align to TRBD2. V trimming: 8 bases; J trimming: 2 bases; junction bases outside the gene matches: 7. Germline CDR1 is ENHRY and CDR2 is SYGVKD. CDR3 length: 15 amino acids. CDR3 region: CAIGESGGATDTQYF. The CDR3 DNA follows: TGTGCCATCGGAGAGAGCGGGGGGGCCACAGATACGCAGTATTTT.

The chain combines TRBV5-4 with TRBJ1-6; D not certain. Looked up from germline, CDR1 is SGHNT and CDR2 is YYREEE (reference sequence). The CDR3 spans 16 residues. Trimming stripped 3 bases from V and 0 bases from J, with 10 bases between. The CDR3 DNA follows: TGTGCCAGCAGCTCCCCGTCCAGCTCCTATAATTCACCCCTCCACTTT. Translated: CASSSPSSSYNSPLHF. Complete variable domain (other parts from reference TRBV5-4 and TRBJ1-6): ETGVTQSPTHLIKTRGQQVTLRCSSQSGHNTVSWYQQALGQGPQFIFQYYREEENGRGNFPPRFSGLQFPNYSSELNVNALELDDSALYLCASSSPSSSYNSPLHFGNGTRLTVT.

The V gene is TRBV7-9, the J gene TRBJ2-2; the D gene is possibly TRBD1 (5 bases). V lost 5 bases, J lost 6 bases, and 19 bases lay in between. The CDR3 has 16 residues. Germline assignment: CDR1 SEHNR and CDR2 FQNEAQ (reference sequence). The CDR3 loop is CASSPPRAGLPGELFF. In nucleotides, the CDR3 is TGTGCCAGCAGCCCCCCCCGGGCAGGGCTTCCCGGGGAGCTGTTTTTT. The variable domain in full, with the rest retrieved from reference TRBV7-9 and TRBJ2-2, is DTGVSQNPRHKITKRGQNVTFRCDPISEHNRLYWYRQTLGQGPEFLTYFQNEAQLEKSRLLSDRFSAERPKGSFSTLEIQRTEQGDSAMYLCASSPPRAGLPGELFFGEGSRLTVL.

CDR3 residues: CASSLTSGVDGYTF. The CDR3 DNA is TGTGCCAGCAGCTTAACGTCAGGGGTAGATGGCTACACCTTC. V usage is TRBV7-2 and J usage is TRBJ1-2; maybe TRBD1 (6 bases). This CDR3 has 14 amino acids. The V gene's germline CDR1 is SGHTA and CDR2 FQGNSA. The germline V and J ends were trimmed by 2 bases and 6 bases, with 13 bases remaining between them.

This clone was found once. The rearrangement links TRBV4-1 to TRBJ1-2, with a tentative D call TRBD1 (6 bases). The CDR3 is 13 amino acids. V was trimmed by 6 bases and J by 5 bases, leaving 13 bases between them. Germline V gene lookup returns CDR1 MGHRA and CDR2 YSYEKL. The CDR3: CASRAGQMYGYTF. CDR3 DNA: TGCGCCAGCAGGGCCGGACAGATGTATGGCTACACCTTC.

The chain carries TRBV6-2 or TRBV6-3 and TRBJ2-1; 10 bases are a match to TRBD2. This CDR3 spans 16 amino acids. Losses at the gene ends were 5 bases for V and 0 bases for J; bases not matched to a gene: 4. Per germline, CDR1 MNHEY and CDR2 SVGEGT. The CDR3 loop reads CASSKSGGVSYNEQFF. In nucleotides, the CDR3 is TGTGCCAGCAGTAAAAGCGGGGGGGTCTCCTACAATGAGCAGTTCTTC.